The rows below give T cell receptor beta chains drawn from one sample of a study of cytomegalovirus exposure and HLA in healthy donors. Only in-frame clones appear in the TCRdb table, and some are missing; sequencing was by immunoSEQ multiplex PCR. The table records roughly 89,000 clones, roughly 80% of them present only once. Material for sequencing was PBMCs. These TCRs come from a woman aged 30 to 39 in good health and CMV-seronegative. The CDR3 runs from the conserved cysteine through the conserved F or W. Each record gives: V gene, D gene, clone size, J gene, CDR3 length, CDR3 DNA, CDR3 protein. D genes are given only for firm matches. Not every row has a clone size; where given, it reads once, few, many or a size class.

>TRBV7-2|.|few|TRBJ2-1|16
TGTGCCAGCAGCTTAGGGCGTATGAACCAGGGACAAGAGCAGTTCTTC
CASSLGRMNQGQEQFF
>TRBV9|TRBD1|.|TRBJ2-4|16
TGTGCCAGCAGCTTAACAGGGGAAGGAACCAAAAACATTCAGTACTTC
CASSLTGEGTKNIQYF
>TRBV5-1|TRBD1|.|TRBJ2-7|14
TGCGCCAGCAGAGAGACAGGGGTCAACTACGAGCAGTACTTC
CASRETGVNYEQYF
>TRBV6-1|.|.|TRBJ1-1|11
TGTGCCAGCTCAGGGAGGGATGAAGCTTTCTTT
CASSGRDEAFF
>TRBV5-4|TRBD1|few|TRBJ1-6|15
TGTGCCAGCAGCTTTTTAGGGACAGAAAATTCACCCCTCCACTTT
CASSFLGTENSPLHF
>TRBV18|TRBD2|.|TRBJ2-1|15
TGTGCCAGCTCAGCGACTAGCGGCTCTATGAATGAGCAGTTCTTC
CASSATSGSMNEQFF
>TRBV29-1|.|.|TRBJ1-1|12
TGCAGCGTTGGACTGGGGAACACTGAAGCTTTCTTT
CSVGLGNTEAFF
>TRBV5-1|.|.|TRBJ1-1|14
TGCGCCAGCAGCTCCGCAGGGTGGGACACTGAAGCTTTCTTT
CASSSAGWDTEAFF
>TRBV7-2|TRBD2|.|TRBJ2-1|15
TGTGCCAGCAGCTTAGCAGCGGGAGGGATCAATGAGCAGTTCTTC
CASSLAAGGINEQFF
>TRBV28|TRBD2|.|TRBJ2-1|15
TGTGCCAGCACTAGCGGGAGGGGGGTTTACAATGAGCAGTTCTTC
CASTSGRGVYNEQFF
>TRBV9|TRBD2|.|TRBJ2-5|15
TGTGCCAGCAGCGTACTAGCGGGAGGGATGGAGACCCAGTACTTC
CASSVLAGGMETQYF
>TRBV11-2|.|.|TRBJ2-2|14
TGTGCCAGCAGCTTAGCCCTTAACACCGGGGAGCTGTTTTTT
CASSLALNTGELFF
>TRBV5-3|TRBD1|.|TRBJ2-7|22
TGTGCCAGAAGCAAAAGGGACAGGAGATCACCTTATCTTTGTTCCAGCTCCTACGAGCAGTACTTC
CARSKRDRRSPYLCSSSYEQYF
>TRBV2|TRBD2|.|TRBJ2-7|14
TGTGCCAGCAGTGACGGTAGCGGGAGTGTCGAGCAGTACTTC
CASSDGSGSVEQYF
>TRBV9|.|.|TRBJ1-3|14
TGTGCCAGCAGCTCTACGAACCCTGGAAACACCATATATTTT
CASSSTNPGNTIYF
>TRBV28|TRBD2|.|TRBJ2-1|21
TGTGCCAGCAGTTTGGCACGTCCGACTAGCGGGAGGACCTCAGCGTACAATGAGCAGTTCTTC
CASSLARPTSGRTSAYNEQFF
>TRBV6-1|.|.|TRBJ1-5|17
TGTGCCAGCAGTGAAGTCCTTTCCCACAGGGGCAATCAGCCCCAGCATTTT
CASSEVLSHRGNQPQHF
>TRBV6-5|.|.|TRBJ2-7|15
TGTGCCAGCAGTTACGCCCAGGGGACCACCTACGAGCAGTACTTC
CASSYAQGTTYEQYF
>TRBV7-9|TRBD1|.|TRBJ1-6|18
TGTGCCAGCAGCTTAGGCCAGGGGGGACAGGGCCCGAATTCACCCCTCCACTTT
CASSLGQGGQGPNSPLHF
>TRBV6-4|TRBD2|.|TRBJ2-1|15
TGTGCCAGCAGTGAGTTAGCGGGAGGATCGGATGAGCAGTTCTTC
CASSELAGGSDEQFF
>TRBV7-9|.|.|TRBJ1-2|14
TGTGCCAGCAGCTTAGGGACAGCAGGGGCCGGCTACACCTTC
CASSLGTAGAGYTF
>TRBV28|TRBD1|.|TRBJ1-4|15
TGTGCCAGCAGTCCCCGTCCAGGGGGGTTGGAAAAACTGTTTTTT
CASSPRPGGLEKLFF
>TRBV28|.|.|TRBJ2-7|16
TGTGCCAGCAGTTTCCCCCTCATTAGAAGCTCCTACGAGCAGTACTTC
CASSFPLIRSSYEQYF
>TRBV7-9|TRBD1|.|TRBJ2-5|15
TGTGCCAGCAGCTTAGGCGACAGGGACCAAGAGACCCAGTACTTC
CASSLGDRDQETQYF
>TRBV29-1|.|.|TRBJ2-7|16
TGCAGCGTTGAAGAACAAGAGGCGGGCAGTCCCTACGAGCAGTACTTC
CSVEEQEAGSPYEQYF
>TRBV19|TRBD1|.|TRBJ1-4|17
TGTGCCAGTAACTCACAGGGGAGCCTTTCAACTAATGAAAAACTGTTTTTT
CASNSQGSLSTNEKLFF
>TRBV5-1|.|.|TRBJ2-3|14
TGCGCCAGCAGCTTGGCCGGTAGCACAGATACGCAGTATTTT
CASSLAGSTDTQYF
>TRBV7-9|TRBD1|.|TRBJ2-7|15
TGTGCCAGCAGCCGGACAGGTGGGGTATCCTACGAGCAGTACTTC
CASSRTGGVSYEQYF
>TRBV30|.|.|TRBJ2-1|15
TGTGCCTGGAGTGAATCGGGGAGCTCCTACAATGAGCAGTTCTTC
CAWSESGSSYNEQFF
>TRBV5-4|.|.|TRBJ2-3|16
TGTGCCAGCAGCTTGGGTGGGAGGAGAAGCACAGATACGCAGTATTTT
CASSLGGRRSTDTQYF
>TRBV28|TRBD2|.|TRBJ2-7|13
TGTGCCGGCAGCCTGGGAGGGTCCTACGAGCAGTACTTC
CAGSLGGSYEQYF
>TRBV29-1|TRBD1|.|TRBJ1-2|16
TGCAGCGTTGAAAGGATTGTCGACAGGGCGCTGGGGGGCTACACCTTC
CSVERIVDRALGGYTF
>TRBV9|TRBD1|.|TRBJ2-3|15
TGTGCCAGCAGCTGGACGGGACAGGGATCAGATACGCAGTATTTT
CASSWTGQGSDTQYF
>TRBV7-9|.|once|TRBJ1-5|13
TGTGCCAGCAGCCAAGCCCCCGGGGGTCCCCAGCATTTT
CASSQAPGGPQHF
>TRBV6-5|TRBD2|once|TRBJ2-5|15
TGTGCCAGCACCCTAGGACTAGCGGGGGCAGAGACCCAGTACTTC
CASTLGLAGAETQYF
>TRBV28|TRBD2|once|TRBJ2-7|11
TGTGCCAGCAGTAGTAGCGGGAGTTTAAGTTTC
CASSSSGSLSF
>TRBV11-1|.|.|TRBJ2-2|19
TGTGCCAGCAGCTTATCTCGCAGGGGCAATATTCTGGGCACCGGGGAGCTGTTTTTT
CASSLSRRGNILGTGELFF
>TRBV11-2|TRBD1|.|TRBJ1-6|15
TGTGCCAGCAGCTTAGTTTGGGACAGGGGTAAGGCCCTCCACTTT
CASSLVWDRGKALHF
>TRBV28|.|.|TRBJ1-3|14
TGTGCCAGCACTTCCACGGGGAGTGGAAACACCATATATTTT
CASTSTGSGNTIYF
>TRBV6-5|TRBD2|.|TRBJ2-3|15
TGTGCCAGCAGTTCTTCTAGCGGGCACACAGATACGCAGTATTTT
CASSSSSGHTDTQYF
>TRBV5-4|TRBD2|.|TRBJ2-3|15
TGTGCCAGCAGCATCAGGACTAGCGGCACAGATACGCAGTATTTT
CASSIRTSGTDTQYF
>TRBV21-1|.|.|TRBJ2-3|16
TGTGCCAGCACCAACACCCACAGGGAGGGTCGAGATACGCAGTATTTT
CASTNTHREGRDTQYF
>TRBV1|.|.|TRBJ2-5|12
TGCACCAGCAGCTGGGAGTCGGAGACCCAGTACTTC
CTSSWESETQYF
>TRBV23-1|TRBD1|.|TRBJ2-7|16
TGCGCCAGCAGTCAGATCGGACAGGGGACGCTTCGCGAGCAGTACTTC
CASSQIGQGTLREQYF
>TRBV5-1|TRBD2|few|TRBJ2-5|15
TGCGCCAGCAGCTTGGGGGGACTAGCGCGGGAGACCCAGTACTTC
CASSLGGLARETQYF
>TRBV4-1|TRBD1|.|TRBJ2-5|17
TGCGCCAGCAGCCAAGCGGACAGGCTGTACTCTAGAGAGACCCAGTACTTC
CASSQADRLYSRETQYF
>TRBV18|.|.|TRBJ1-2|16
TGTGCCAGCTCACCAACGGCGACTACTACGAACTATGGCTACACCTTC
CASSPTATTTNYGYTF
>TRBV9|.|.|TRBJ1-2|17
TGTGCCAGCAGCCCCCCACGGGGGGCGGGCCTCAACTATGGCTACACCTTC
CASSPPRGAGLNYGYTF
>TRBV29-1|.|once|TRBJ1-3|14
TGCAGCGTTGAATTTACTCTCTCTGGAAACACCATATATTTT
CSVEFTLSGNTIYF
>TRBV9|TRBD1|.|TRBJ1-1|14
TGTGCCAGCAGCCAAAACAGGGGGGGCACTGAAGCTTTCTTT
CASSQNRGGTEAFF
>TRBV6-6|.|.|TRBJ2-3|15
TGTGCCAGCAGTTACACCCAAAAACAGGGAGATACGCAGTATTTT
CASSYTQKQGDTQYF
>TRBV7-2|.|.|TRBJ2-1|14
TGTGCCAGCACCCTGGGCCGTCCAGGGAATGAGCAGTTCTTC
CASTLGRPGNEQFF
>TRBV7-9|TRBD1|.|TRBJ2-3|15
TGTGCCAGCAGCTTGAAGGGGGCACCGACAGATACGCAGTATTTT
CASSLKGAPTDTQYF